This TCR beta chain was found in a study of blood T cell repertoires in COVID-19. Study details: Samples of COVID-19 (acute and convalescent) were obtained from the United States, Italy and Spain. The analysed material was cDNA or gDNA that came from T cells, B-cell-depleted T cells, or PBMCs.

The CDR3 has 12 amino acids. Per germline, CDR1 LNHDA and CDR2 SQIVND (reference sequence). V gave up 7 bases and J gave up 8 bases; unmatched junction bases: 7. Study processing details: Scientists estimated how many nucleated cells there were by amplifying reference gene primers. Clones were read by immunoSEQ multiplex PCR, and TCRdb kept only the in-frame ones, dropping some. That table is the source of V, J and clone size, and D and trimming were worked out from the DNA. The table shows approximately 50,000 clones, with less than 80% occurring only once. This sequence was found in a man between 65 and 80 years old with acute or convalescent COVID-19. The gene calls are TRBV19 and TRBJ1-1; 7 bases map to TRBD1. The sequencing input was peripheral blood. In DNA, the CDR3 is TGTGCCAGTATCTCGACAGGGCGGGAAGCTTTCTTT. Encoded protein: CASISTGREAFF. The full variable domain, its missing parts supplied by reference TRBV19 and TRBJ1-1, is DGGITQSPKYLFRKEGQNVTLSCEQNLNHDAMYWYRQDPGQGLRLIYYSQIVNDFQKGDIAEGYSVSREKKESFPLTVTSAQKNPTAFYLCASISTGREAFFGQGTRLTVV.